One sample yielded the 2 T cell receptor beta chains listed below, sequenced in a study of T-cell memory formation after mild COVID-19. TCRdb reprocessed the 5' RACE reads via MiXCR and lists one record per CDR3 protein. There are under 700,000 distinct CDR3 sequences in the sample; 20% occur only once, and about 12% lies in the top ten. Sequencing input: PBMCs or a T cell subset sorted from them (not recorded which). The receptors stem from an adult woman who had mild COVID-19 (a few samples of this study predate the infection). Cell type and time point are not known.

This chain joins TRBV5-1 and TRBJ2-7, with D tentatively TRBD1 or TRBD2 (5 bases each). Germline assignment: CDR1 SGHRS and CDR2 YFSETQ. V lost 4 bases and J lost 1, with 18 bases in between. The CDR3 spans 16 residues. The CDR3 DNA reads TGCGCCAGCAGCCCGGGAATGGGGCAGACATCCTACGAGCAGTACTTC. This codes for CASSPGMGQTSYEQYF.

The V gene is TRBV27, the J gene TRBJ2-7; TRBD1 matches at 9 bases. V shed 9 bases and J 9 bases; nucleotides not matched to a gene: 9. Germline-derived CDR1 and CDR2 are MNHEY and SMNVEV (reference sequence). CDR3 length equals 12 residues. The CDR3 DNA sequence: TGTGCCAGTCGAACAGGGGGCCTAGTGCAGTACTTC. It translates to CASRTGGLVQYF.